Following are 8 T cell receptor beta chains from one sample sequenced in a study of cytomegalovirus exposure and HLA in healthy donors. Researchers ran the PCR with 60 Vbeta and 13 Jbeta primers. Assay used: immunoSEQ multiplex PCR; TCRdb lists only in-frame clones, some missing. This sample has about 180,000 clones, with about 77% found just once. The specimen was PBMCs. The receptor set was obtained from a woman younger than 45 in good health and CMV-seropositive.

The CDR3 DNA follows: TGTGCCAGCAGCCCTGGGCCTAGCGGGGGGTACAATGAGCAGTTCTTC. Translated: CASSPGPSGGYNEQFF. The rearrangement joins TRBV7-8 to TRBJ2-1; 11 bases match TRBD2. The germline CDR1 and CDR2 sequences are SGHVS and FQNEAQ. Losses at the gene ends were 5 bases for V and 4 bases for J; bases not matched to a gene: 7. This CDR3 spans 16 amino acids. The full variable domain, with the rest looked up from reference TRBV7-8 and TRBJ2-1, is GAGVSQSPRYKVAKRGQDVALRCDPISGHVSLFWYQQALGQGPEFLTYFQNEAQLDKSGLPSDRFFAERPEGSVSTLKIQRTQQEDSAVYLCASSPGPSGGYNEQFFGPGTRLTVL.

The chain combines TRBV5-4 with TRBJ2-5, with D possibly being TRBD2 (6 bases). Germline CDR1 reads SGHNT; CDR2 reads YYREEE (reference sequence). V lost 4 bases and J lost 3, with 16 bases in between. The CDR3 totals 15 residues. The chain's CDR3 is CASSAGRRTKETQYF. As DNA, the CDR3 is TGTGCCAGCAGCGCGGGACGGAGAACGAAAGAGACCCAGTACTTC.

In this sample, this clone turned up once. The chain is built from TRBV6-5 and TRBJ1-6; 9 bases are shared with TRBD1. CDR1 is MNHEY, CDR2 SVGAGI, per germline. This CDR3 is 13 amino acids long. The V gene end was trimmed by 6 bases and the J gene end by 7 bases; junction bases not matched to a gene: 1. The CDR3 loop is CASRDRGNSPLHF. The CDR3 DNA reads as TGTGCCAGCAGAGACAGGGGGAATTCACCCCTCCACTTT.

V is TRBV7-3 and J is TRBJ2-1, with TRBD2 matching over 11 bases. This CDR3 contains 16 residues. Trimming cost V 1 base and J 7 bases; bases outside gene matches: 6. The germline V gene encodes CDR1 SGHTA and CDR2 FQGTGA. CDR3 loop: CASSLSLAGGRNEQFF. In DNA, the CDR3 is TGTGCCAGCAGCTTAAGTCTAGCGGGGGGCAGGAATGAGCAGTTCTTC.

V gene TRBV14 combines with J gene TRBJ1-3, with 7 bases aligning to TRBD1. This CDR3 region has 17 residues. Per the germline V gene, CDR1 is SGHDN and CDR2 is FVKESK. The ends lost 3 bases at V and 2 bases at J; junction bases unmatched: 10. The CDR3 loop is CASSHRTGLIAGNTIYF. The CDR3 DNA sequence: TGTGCCAGCAGCCACCGGACAGGACTCATCGCTGGAAACACCATATATTTT.

The CDR3 DNA reads as TGTGCCAGCACCACCGGGGGAGGCTACGAGCAGTACTTC. Translating it yields CASTTGGGYEQYF. This chain uses TRBV2 with TRBJ2-7, with D maybe TRBD2 (6 bases). The germline V gene encodes CDR1 SNHLY and CDR2 FYNNEI. Trimming left V 7 bases short and J 3 bases short, with 13 bases between. The CDR3 is 13 residues long.

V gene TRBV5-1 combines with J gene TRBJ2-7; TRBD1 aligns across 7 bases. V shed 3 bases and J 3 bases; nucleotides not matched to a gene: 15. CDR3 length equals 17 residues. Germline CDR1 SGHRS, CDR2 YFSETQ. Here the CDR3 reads CASSSTSPGYRGYEQYF. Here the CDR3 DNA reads TGCGCCAGCAGCTCGACGTCCCCGGGCTACAGGGGCTACGAGCAGTACTTC.

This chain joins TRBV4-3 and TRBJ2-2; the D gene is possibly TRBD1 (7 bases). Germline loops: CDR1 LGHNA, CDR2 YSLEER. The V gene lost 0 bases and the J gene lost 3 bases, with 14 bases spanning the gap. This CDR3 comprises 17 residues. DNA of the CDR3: TGCGCCAGCAGCCAAGATATGGGCAGGGGGGACACCGGGGAGCTGTTTTTT. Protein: CASSQDMGRGDTGELFF.